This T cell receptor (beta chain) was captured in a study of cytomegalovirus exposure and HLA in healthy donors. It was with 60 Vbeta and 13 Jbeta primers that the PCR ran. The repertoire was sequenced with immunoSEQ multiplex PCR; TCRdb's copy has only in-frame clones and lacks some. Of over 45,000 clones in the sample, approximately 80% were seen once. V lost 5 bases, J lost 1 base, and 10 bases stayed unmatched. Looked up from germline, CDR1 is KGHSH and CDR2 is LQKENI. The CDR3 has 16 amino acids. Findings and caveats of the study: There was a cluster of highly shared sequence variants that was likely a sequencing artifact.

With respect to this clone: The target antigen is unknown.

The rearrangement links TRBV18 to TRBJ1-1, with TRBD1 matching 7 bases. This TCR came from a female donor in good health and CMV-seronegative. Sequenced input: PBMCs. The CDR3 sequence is CASSLQPGQQNTEAFF. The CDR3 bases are TGTGCCAGCTCATTACAACCGGGACAGCAGAACACTGAAGCTTTCTTT.